This T cell receptor beta chain was captured in a study of T-cell reconstitution after alpha-beta-depleted transplantation in children. The study, taken as a whole, reports: Counts and diversity of T cells one year after transplant came mostly from newly produced T cells. Several hundred graft clones that had expanded were reportedly the source of alpha-beta T cells about two months after transplant.

This clonotype was detected only a few times. What it recognizes is unknown. Construction of the TCRbeta library involved unique molecular identifiers. MiXCR, applied by TCRdb to the PCR reads, yields one record per CDR3 protein. The table lists 600,000 to 800,000 distinct CDR3 sequences, around 14% of them singletons. The CDR3 is 13 residues long. Germline trimming cut 8 bases from V and 2 bases from J; bases unmatched to any gene: 3. Germline V gene sequence: CDR1 SNHLY, CDR2 FYNNEI. The specimen comprised PBMCs, sampled before TCRalphabeta/CD19-depleted stem cell transplant. This sequence joins TRBV2 and TRBJ2-1, with 7 positions matching TRBD1. This TCR came from a girl aged 2 to 9 with congenital amegakaryocytic thrombocytopenia, due to receive a stem cell transplant. The CDR3: CASLTGPYNEQFF. Written as DNA, the CDR3 is TGTGCCAGCCTGACAGGGCCCTACAATGAGCAGTTCTTC.